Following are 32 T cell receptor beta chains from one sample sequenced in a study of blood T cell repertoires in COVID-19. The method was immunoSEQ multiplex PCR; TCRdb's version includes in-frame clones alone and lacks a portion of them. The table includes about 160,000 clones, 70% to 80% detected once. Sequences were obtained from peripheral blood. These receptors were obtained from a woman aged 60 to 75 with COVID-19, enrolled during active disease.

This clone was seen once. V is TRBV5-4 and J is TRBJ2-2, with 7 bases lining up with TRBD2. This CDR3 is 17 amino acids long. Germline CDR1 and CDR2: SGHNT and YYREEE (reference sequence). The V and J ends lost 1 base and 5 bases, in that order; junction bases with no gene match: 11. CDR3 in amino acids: CASSLSAAGVGTGELFF. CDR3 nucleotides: TGTGCCAGCAGCTTGAGCGCGGCGGGGGTGGGAACCGGGGAGCTGTTTTTT.

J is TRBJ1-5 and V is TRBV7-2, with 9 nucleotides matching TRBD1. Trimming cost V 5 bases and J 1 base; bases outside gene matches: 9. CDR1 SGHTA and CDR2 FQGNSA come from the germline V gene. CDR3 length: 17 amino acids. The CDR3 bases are TGTGCCAGCAGCCCCGGACAGGGGCGAATGAGCAATCAGCCCCAGCATTTT. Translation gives CASSPGQGRMSNQPQHF.

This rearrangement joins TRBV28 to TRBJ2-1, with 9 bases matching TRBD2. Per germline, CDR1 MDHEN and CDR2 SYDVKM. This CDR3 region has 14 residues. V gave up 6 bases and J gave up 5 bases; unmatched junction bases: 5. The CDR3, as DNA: TGTGCCAGCAGGGGCGGGGGGGCCCACAATGAGCAGTTCTTC. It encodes CASRGGGAHNEQFF.

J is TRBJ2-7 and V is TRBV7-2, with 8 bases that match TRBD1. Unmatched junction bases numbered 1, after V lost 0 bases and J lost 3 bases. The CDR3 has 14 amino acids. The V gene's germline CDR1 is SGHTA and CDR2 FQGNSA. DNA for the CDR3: TGTGCCAGCAGCTTAGCGGGACAGGACTACGAGCAGTACTTC. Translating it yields CASSLAGQDYEQYF.

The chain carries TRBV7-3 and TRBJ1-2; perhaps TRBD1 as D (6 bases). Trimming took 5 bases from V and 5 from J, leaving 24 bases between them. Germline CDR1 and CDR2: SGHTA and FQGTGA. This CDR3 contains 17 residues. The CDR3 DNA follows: TGTGCCAGCAGCCCCGGGAGGGACGGGGGCGCCGGATATGGCTACACCTTC. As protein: CASSPGRDGGAGYGYTF. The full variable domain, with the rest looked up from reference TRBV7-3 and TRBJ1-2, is GAGVSQTPSNKVTEKGKYVELRCDPISGHTALYWYRQSLGQGPEFLIYFQGTGAADDSGLPNDRFFAVRPEGSVSTLKIQRTERGDSAVYLCASSPGRDGGAGYGYTFGSGTRLTVV.

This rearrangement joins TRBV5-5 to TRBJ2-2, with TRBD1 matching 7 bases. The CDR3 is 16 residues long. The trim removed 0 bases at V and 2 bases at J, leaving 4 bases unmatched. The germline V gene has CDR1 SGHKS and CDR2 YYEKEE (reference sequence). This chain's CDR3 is CASSLEQGLNTGELFF. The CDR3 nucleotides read TGTGCCAGCAGCTTGGAACAGGGGTTAAACACCGGGGAGCTGTTTTTT.

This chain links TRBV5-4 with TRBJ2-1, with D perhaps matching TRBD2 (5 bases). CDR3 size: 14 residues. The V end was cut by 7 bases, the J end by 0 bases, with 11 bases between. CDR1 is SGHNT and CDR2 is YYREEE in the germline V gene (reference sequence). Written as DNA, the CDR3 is TGTGCCAGCGGGCAAGGGAGCTCCTACAATGAGCAGTTCTTC. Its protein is CASGQGSSYNEQFF.

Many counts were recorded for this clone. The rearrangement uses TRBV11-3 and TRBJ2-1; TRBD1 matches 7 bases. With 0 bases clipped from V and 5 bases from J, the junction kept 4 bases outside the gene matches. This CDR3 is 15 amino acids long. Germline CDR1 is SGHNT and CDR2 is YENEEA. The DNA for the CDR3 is TGTGCCAGCAGCTTAGAACAGGGGCTTAACAATGAGCAGTTCTTC. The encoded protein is CASSLEQGLNNEQFF. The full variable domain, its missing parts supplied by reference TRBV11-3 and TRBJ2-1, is EAGVVQSPRYKIIEKKQPVAFWCNPISGHNTLYWYLQNLGQGPELLIRYENEEAVDDSQLPKDRFSAERLKGVDSTLKIQPAELGDSAVYLCASSLEQGLNNEQFFGPGTRLTVL.

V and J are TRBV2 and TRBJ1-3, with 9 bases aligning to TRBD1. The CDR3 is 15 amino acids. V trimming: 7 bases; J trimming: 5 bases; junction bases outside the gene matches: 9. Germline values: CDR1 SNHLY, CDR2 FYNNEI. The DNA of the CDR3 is TGTGCCAGCACTACAGACAGGGGGGAAAGAAACACCATATATTTT. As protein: CASTTDRGERNTIYF.

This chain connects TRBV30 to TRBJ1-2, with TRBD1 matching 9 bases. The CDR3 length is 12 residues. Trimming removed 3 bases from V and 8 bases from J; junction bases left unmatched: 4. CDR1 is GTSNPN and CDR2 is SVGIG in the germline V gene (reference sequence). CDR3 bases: TGTGCCTGGAGACAGGGGGCACGGGGCTACACCTTC. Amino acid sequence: CAWRQGARGYTF.

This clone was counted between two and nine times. CDR3 sequence: CASSSVRPTDTQYF. CDR3 in DNA: TGTGCCAGCAGCAGCGTGAGGCCCACAGATACGCAGTATTTT. The chain links TRBV7-2 to TRBJ2-3; no firm D call. CDR3 length equals 14 residues. Per germline, CDR1 SGHTA and CDR2 FQGNSA. V was shortened by 5 bases and J by 2 bases, with 11 bases between the two germline ends.

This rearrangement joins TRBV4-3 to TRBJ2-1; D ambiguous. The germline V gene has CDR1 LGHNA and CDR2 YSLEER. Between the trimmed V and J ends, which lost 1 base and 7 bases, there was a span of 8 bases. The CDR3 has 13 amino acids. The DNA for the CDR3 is TGCGCCAGCAGCCAAGGCGGAAGGAATGAGCAGTTCTTC. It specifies CASSQGGRNEQFF.

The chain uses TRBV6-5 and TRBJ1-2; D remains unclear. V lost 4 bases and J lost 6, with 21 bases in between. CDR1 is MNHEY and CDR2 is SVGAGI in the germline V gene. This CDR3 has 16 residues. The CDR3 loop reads CASSFTRRGGMDGYTF. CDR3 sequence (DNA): TGTGCCAGCAGTTTCACCCGTCGTGGAGGGATGGATGGCTACACCTTC.

CDR3 DNA: TGCGCCAGCAGCTTAGGACTCTCGACGGGTCCAGATACGCAGTATTTT. Protein product: CASSLGLSTGPDTQYF. J is TRBJ2-3 and V is TRBV5-1, with D maybe TRBD2 (5 bases). The length of the CDR3 is 16 residues. The V end lost 2 bases, the J end lost 4 bases, and 17 bases lay between the germline ends. The germline gives CDR1 SGHRS, CDR2 YFSETQ.

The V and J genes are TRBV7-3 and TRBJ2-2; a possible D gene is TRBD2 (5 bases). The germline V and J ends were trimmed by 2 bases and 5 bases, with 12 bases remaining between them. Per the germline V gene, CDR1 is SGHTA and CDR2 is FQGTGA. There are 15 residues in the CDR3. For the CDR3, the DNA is TGTGCCAGCAGCTTAGCTAGCTCGAGGACCGGGGAGCTGTTTTTT. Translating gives CASSLASSRTGELFF.

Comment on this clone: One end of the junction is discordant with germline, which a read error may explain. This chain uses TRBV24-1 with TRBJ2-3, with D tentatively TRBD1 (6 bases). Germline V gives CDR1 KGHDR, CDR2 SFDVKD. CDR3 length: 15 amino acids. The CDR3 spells CATTDGQLSTDTQYF. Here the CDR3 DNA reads TGTGCCACCACTGATGGACAGCTAAGCACAGATACGCAGTATTTT.

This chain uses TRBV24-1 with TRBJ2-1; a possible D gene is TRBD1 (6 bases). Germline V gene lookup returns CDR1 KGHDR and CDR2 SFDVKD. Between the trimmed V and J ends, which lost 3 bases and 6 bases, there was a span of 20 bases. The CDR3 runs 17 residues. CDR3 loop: CATSDPASDSTGNEQFF. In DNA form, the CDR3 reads TGTGCCACCAGTGATCCGGCCTCGGACAGTACGGGCAATGAGCAGTTCTTC.

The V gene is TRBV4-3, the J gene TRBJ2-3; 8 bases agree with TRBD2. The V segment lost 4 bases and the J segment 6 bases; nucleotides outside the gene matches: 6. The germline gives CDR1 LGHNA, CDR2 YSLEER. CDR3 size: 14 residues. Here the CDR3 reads CASSRAGVVDTQYF. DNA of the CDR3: TGCGCCAGCAGCCGAGCGGGAGTTGTGGATACGCAGTATTTT.

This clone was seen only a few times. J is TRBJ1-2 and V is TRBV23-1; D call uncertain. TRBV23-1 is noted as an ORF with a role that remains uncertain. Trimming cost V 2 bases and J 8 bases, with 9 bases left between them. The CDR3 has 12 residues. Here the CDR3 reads CASSQGGEGYTF. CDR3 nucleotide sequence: TGCGCCAGCAGTCAAGGCGGGGAAGGCTACACCTTC.

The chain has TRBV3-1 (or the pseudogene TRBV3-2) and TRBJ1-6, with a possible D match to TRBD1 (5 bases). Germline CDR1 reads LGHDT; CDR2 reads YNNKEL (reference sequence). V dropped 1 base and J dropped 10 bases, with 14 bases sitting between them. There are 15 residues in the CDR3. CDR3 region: CASSQAPGVRSPLHF. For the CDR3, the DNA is TGTGCCAGCAGCCAAGCGCCGGGGGTCCGCTCACCCCTCCACTTT.

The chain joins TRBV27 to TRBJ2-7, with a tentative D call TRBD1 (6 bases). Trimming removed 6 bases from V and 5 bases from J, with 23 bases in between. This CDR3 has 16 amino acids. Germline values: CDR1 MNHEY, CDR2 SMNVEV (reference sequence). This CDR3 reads CASRLQITGLGDEQYF. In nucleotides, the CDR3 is TGTGCCAGCAGGCTTCAAATTACAGGGCTGGGGGACGAGCAGTACTTC.

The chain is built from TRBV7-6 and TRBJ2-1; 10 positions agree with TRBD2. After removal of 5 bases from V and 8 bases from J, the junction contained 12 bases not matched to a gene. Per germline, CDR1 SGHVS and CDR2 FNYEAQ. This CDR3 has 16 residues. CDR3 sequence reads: CASSLASGRWVDEQFF. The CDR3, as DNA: TGTGCCAGCAGCCTGGCTAGCGGGAGATGGGTTGATGAGCAGTTCTTC.

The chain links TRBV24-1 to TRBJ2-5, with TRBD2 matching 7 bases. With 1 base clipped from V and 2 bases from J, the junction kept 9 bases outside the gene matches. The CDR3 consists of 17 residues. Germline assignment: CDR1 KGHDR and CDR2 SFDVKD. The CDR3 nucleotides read TGTGCCACCAGTGATTTTCGCGGGCCAGCGGGACAAGAGACCCAGTACTTC. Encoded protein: CATSDFRGPAGQETQYF.

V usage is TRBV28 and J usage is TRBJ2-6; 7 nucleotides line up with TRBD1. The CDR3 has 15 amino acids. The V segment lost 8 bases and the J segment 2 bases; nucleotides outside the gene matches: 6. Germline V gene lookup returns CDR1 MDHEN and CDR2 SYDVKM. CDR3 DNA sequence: TGTGCCAGCCAAGACAGGGTAACTGGGGCCAACGTCCTGACTTTC. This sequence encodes CASQDRVTGANVLTF.

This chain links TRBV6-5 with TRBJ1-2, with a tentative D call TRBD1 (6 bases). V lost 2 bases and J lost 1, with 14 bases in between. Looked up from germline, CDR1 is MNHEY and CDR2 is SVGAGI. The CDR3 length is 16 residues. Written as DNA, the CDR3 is TGTGCCAGCAGTTACCCTTCAGGGGACGGTAACTATGGCTACACCTTC. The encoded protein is CASSYPSGDGNYGYTF.

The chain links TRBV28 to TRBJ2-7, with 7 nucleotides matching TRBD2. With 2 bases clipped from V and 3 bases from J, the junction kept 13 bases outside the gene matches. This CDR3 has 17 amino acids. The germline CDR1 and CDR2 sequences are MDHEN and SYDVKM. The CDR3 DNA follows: TGTGCCAGCAGTTTACCCACATGGTGGGAGGGCATCTACGAGCAGTACTTC. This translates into CASSLPTWWEGIYEQYF.

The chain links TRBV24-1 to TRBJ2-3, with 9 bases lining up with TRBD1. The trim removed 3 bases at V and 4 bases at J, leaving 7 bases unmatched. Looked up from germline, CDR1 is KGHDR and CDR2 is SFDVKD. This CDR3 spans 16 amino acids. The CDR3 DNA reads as TGTGCCACCAGTGATACCGGGACAGGGAGTGCAGATACGCAGTATTTT. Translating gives CATSDTGTGSADTQYF.

The CDR3 DNA is TGTGCCAGCTCCCGCGGGGTCTCTGGAAACACCATATATTTT. It encodes CASSRGVSGNTIYF. This chain uses TRBV18 with TRBJ1-3, with unresolved D. Germline assignment: CDR1 KGHSH and CDR2 LQKENI. V was clipped by 6 bases and J by 0 bases, with 9 bases between them. This CDR3 contains 14 residues.

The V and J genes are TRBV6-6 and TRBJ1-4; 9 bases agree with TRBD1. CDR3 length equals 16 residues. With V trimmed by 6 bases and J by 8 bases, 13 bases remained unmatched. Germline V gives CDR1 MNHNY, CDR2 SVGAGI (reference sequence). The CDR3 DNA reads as TGTGCCAGCAGCAAAGGACCGGGACAGGGCCTAGAAAAACTGTTTTTT. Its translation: CASSKGPGQGLEKLFF.

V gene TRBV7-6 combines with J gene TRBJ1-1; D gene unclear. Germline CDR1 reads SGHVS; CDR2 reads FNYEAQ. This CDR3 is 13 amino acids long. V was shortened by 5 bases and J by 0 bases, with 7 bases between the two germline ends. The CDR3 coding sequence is TGTGCCAGCAGCCGCGATCTGAACACTGAAGCTTTCTTT. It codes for CASSRDLNTEAFF.

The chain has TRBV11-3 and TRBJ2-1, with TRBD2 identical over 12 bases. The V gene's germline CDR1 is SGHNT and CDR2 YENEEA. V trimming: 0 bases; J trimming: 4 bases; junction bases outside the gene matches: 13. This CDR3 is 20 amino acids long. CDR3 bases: TGTGCCAGCAGCTTAGACCCACCTTCTAGCGGGAGGGCCTGGTACAATGAGCAGTTCTTC. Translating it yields CASSLDPPSSGRAWYNEQFF. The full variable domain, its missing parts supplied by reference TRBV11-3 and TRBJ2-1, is EAGVVQSPRYKIIEKKQPVAFWCNPISGHNTLYWYLQNLGQGPELLIRYENEEAVDDSQLPKDRFSAERLKGVDSTLKIQPAELGDSAVYLCASSLDPPSSGRAWYNEQFFGPGTRLTVL.

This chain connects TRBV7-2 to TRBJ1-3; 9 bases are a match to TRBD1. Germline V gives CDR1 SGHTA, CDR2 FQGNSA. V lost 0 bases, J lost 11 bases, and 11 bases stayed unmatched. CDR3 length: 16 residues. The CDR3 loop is CASSLAAGTGMRAIYF. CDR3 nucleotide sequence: TGTGCCAGCAGCTTAGCAGCCGGGACAGGGATGCGGGCCATATATTTT.